These 32 T cell receptor beta chains were sequenced from one sample in a study of blood T cell repertoires in COVID-19. Clones were sequenced by immunoSEQ multiplex PCR, and TCRdb holds only the in-frame ones, with some missing. The table has 200,000 to 250,000 clones, over 75% seen once; the top ten hold 15% to 20%. Sequenced: peripheral blood. These receptors came from a man aged 50 to 60 with COVID-19, enrolled during active disease.

The rearrangement links TRBV6-1 to TRBJ2-5; 8 bases agree with TRBD2. CDR1 and CDR2 from the germline V gene are MNHNS and SASEGT. V was pared by 0 bases and J by 3 bases, with 9 bases of the junction left unmatched. This CDR3 comprises 17 residues. The CDR3 sequence: CASSEALRLAFKETQYF. CDR3 in DNA: TGTGCCAGCAGTGAAGCATTGAGACTAGCGTTTAAAGAGACCCAGTACTTC.

The chain links TRBV29-1 to TRBJ1-1; D is uncertain. CDR1 and CDR2 from the germline V gene are SQVTM and ANQGSEA. V lost 0 bases to trimming and J lost 2 bases, with 10 bases between them. The CDR3 loop spans 14 amino acids. This CDR3 is CSVEDPGFNTEAFF. The DNA of the CDR3 is TGCAGCGTTGAAGATCCGGGTTTCAACACTGAAGCTTTCTTT.

This clone was recorded only once. V usage is TRBV10-3 and J usage is TRBJ2-7, with 8 bases identical to TRBD1. Germline lookup yields CDR1 ENHRY and CDR2 SYGVKD. This CDR3 is built from 13 residues. J was trimmed by 2 bases and V by 6 bases; bases with no gene match: 3. This CDR3 reads CAIRGTGPYEQYF. CDR3 nucleotide sequence: TGTGCCATCAGGGGGACAGGTCCCTACGAGCAGTACTTC.

The chain employs TRBV5-1 and TRBJ2-2; 7 bases map to TRBD2. V dropped 3 bases and J dropped 4; count of bases not matched to a gene: 6. The V gene's germline CDR1 is SGHRS and CDR2 YFSETQ. The CDR3 is made up of 15 amino acids. The CDR3 DNA is TGCGCCAGCAGCTATCTAGCGGAACCCACCGGGGAGCTGTTTTTT. It specifies CASSYLAEPTGELFF.

The chain joins TRBV25-1 to TRBJ2-1; the match to TRBD2 covers 11 bases. The CDR3 length is 15 residues. Germline loops: CDR1 MGHDK, CDR2 SYGVNS. Trimming removed 2 bases from V and 8 bases from J; junction bases left unmatched: 5. The CDR3 protein is CASSEPLAGVDEQFF. The CDR3 DNA reads TGTGCCAGCAGTGAACCACTAGCGGGGGTCGATGAGCAGTTCTTC. The whole variable domain, remainder taken from reference TRBV25-1 and TRBJ2-1, is EADIYQTPRYLVIGTGKKITLECSQTMGHDKMYWYQQDPGMELHLIHYSYGVNSTEKGDLSSESTVSRIRTEHFPLTLESARPSHTSQYLCASSEPLAGVDEQFFGPGTRLTVL.

The chain combines TRBV12-3 or TRBV12-4 with TRBJ2-1; D is unresolved. The CDR3 has 13 residues. V was shortened by 6 bases and J by 9 bases, with 15 bases between the two germline ends. The CDR3 nucleotides are TGTGCCAGCAGCAACGGCCAGGTTCTTGAGCAGTTCTTC. It yields the protein CASSNGQVLEQFF.

In its sample, this clone was seen once. V is TRBV11-2 and J is TRBJ2-5; the D is unclear. Trimming removed 5 bases at V and 5 bases at J, with 15 bases between. Germline CDR1 reads SGHAT; CDR2 reads FQNNGV. The CDR3 consists of 14 residues. This CDR3 is CASSNHGFQETQYF. The CDR3 DNA reads TGTGCCAGCAGCAACCACGGGTTCCAGGAGACCCAGTACTTC.

The chain uses TRBV19 and TRBJ2-1, with D tentatively TRBD2 (6 bases). Germline lookup yields CDR1 LNHDA and CDR2 SQIVND (reference sequence). The CDR3 is 12 residues long. Trimming pared 5 bases from V and 5 bases from J, leaving 7 bases between. CDR3 DNA: TGTGCCAGTAGTGTAGCGGACAATGAGCAGTTCTTC. Translated: CASSVADNEQFF.

The gene calls are TRBV5-6 and TRBJ1-6; 9 bases fit TRBD1. In germline, CDR1 is SGHDT, CDR2 YYEEEE. The CDR3 extends over 14 amino acids. V lost 4 bases and J lost 10; bases outside the gene matches: 6. The CDR3 region has the DNA TGTGCCAGCAGCGGGGGGACAGGGTTATCACCCCTCCACTTT. Translation gives CASSGGTGLSPLHF.

The chain joins TRBV20-1 to TRBJ2-1; D call uncertain. The CDR3 covers 11 residues. Germline CDR1 and CDR2: DFQATT and SNEGSKA (reference sequence). Trimming removed 6 bases at V and 8 bases at J, with 11 bases between. The CDR3 protein is CSAPRVDEQFF. The CDR3 DNA reads as TGCAGTGCCCCCCGGGTGGATGAGCAGTTCTTC.

The CDR3 nucleotides read TGTGCCAGCAGCTCCTCCTCCAATCAGCCCCAGCATTTT. As protein: CASSSSSNQPQHF. The chain has TRBV7-2 and TRBJ1-5; D remains ambiguous. The germline gives CDR1 SGHTA, CDR2 FQGNSA. CDR3 length: 13 residues. Trimming removed 4 bases from V and 3 bases from J, with 7 bases in between.

V gene TRBV7-2 combines with J gene TRBJ2-5, with TRBD2 identical over 8 bases. Germline V CDR1 and CDR2: SGHTA, FQGNSA. CDR3 length equals 13 residues. V was clipped by 8 bases and J by 2 bases; unmatched bases: 4. CDR3 sequence: CASGRGVQETQYF. In DNA form, the CDR3 reads TGTGCCAGCGGGCGGGGGGTACAAGAGACCCAGTACTTC. Drawing the rest from reference TRBV7-2 and TRBJ2-5, the complete variable domain is GAGVSQSPSNKVTEKGKDVELRCDPISGHTALYWYRQSLGQGLEFLIYFQGNSAPDKSGLPSDRFSAERTGGSVSTLTIQRTQQEDSAVYLCASGRGVQETQYFGPGTRLLVL.

In its sample, this clone was seen a few times. J is TRBJ1-5 and V is TRBV19, with 7 bases aligning to TRBD1. The germline V gene encodes CDR1 LNHDA and CDR2 SQIVND (reference sequence). Germline trimming cut 3 bases from V and 3 bases from J; bases unmatched to any gene: 2. The CDR3 contains 14 residues. The DNA for the CDR3 is TGTGCCAGTAGTATGGGGACAGACAATCAGCCCCAGCATTTT. The encoded protein is CASSMGTDNQPQHF.

The chain has TRBV2 and TRBJ1-3, with D maybe TRBD1 (5 bases). This CDR3 spans 15 amino acids. Trimming cost V 4 bases and J 0 bases, with 10 bases left between them. From germline, CDR1 is SNHLY and CDR2 FYNNEI. The CDR3 DNA reads TGTGCCAGCAGTGGCGGGGCGATCTCTGGAAACACCATATATTTT. Translating gives CASSGGAISGNTIYF. Variable domain in full (rest from reference TRBV2 and TRBJ1-3): EPEVTQTPSHQVTQMGQEVILRCVPISNHLYFYWYRQILGQKVEFLVSFYNNEISEKSEIFDDQFSVERPDGSNFTLKIRSTKLEDSAMYFCASSGGAISGNTIYFGEGSWLTVV.

For the CDR3, the DNA is TGTGCCACCCCTTGTTCAGGACAAAGGGTACAGGGTGAGCAGTTCTTC. As protein: CATPCSGQRVQGEQFF. V is TRBV3-1 (or the pseudogene TRBV3-2) and J is TRBJ2-1, with D possibly matching TRBD1 (6 bases). Germline V gene sequence: CDR1 LGHDT, CDR2 YNNKEL (reference sequence). The CDR3 has 16 amino acids. V was cut by 10 bases and J by 9 bases, with 28 bases left in between.

The J gene is TRBJ2-6, the V gene TRBV10-2; 12 nucleotides match TRBD2. The CDR3 is 19 amino acids. Germline V gene sequence: CDR1 WSHSY, CDR2 SAAADI. Germline trimming cut 4 bases from V and 1 base from J; bases unmatched to any gene: 8. The CDR3 sequence: CASSVLAGGHESGANVLTF. The CDR3 coding sequence is TGCGCCAGCAGTGTCCTAGCGGGAGGGCATGAGTCTGGGGCCAACGTCCTGACTTTC.

V gene TRBV30 combines with J gene TRBJ1-1; 10 bases are shared with TRBD1. The CDR3 runs 15 residues. The V segment lost 2 bases and the J segment 4 bases; nucleotides outside the gene matches: 7. Germline-derived CDR1 and CDR2 are GTSNPN and SVGIG (reference sequence). CDR3 nucleotides: TGTGCCTGGAGTCCTTCTCGGACAGGGGGCACTGAAGCTTTCTTT. This gives the protein CAWSPSRTGGTEAFF.

The chain is built from TRBV19 and TRBJ2-7; 7 bases align to TRBD1. Germline V gene sequence: CDR1 LNHDA, CDR2 SQIVND (reference sequence). CDR3 length: 15 amino acids. V was pared by 2 bases and J by 4 bases, with 8 bases of the junction left unmatched. The CDR3 loop is CASSIRRAGGYEQYF. The DNA of the CDR3 is TGTGCCAGTAGTATACGACGGGCAGGGGGATACGAGCAGTACTTC.

This rearrangement joins TRBV18 to TRBJ2-7, with D maybe TRBD1 (5 bases). Trimming stripped 4 bases from V and 4 bases from J, with 11 bases between. The CDR3 runs to 13 residues. The germline gives CDR1 KGHSH, CDR2 LQKENI. The CDR3 region has the DNA TGTGCCAGCTCACAGCAGGGTGGGTACGAGCAGTACTTC. It is translated as CASSQQGGYEQYF.

The chain combines TRBV6-6 with TRBJ1-3; D remains ambiguous. V was cut by 7 bases and J by 4 bases, with 11 bases left in between. The germline V gene has CDR1 MNHNY and CDR2 SVGAGI (reference sequence). This CDR3 comprises 13 residues. The CDR3 DNA follows: TGTGCCAGCACCCCCGGGTCGGGAAACACCATATATTTT. Translation gives CASTPGSGNTIYF.

This rearrangement joins TRBV6-1 to TRBJ2-3; 7 bases line up with TRBD2. Germline CDR1 reads MNHNS; CDR2 reads SASEGT. The V segment lost 2 bases and the J segment 4 bases; nucleotides outside the gene matches: 6. The CDR3 contains 15 residues. The CDR3 reads CASSEMGLPPDTQYF. Written as DNA, the CDR3 is TGTGCCAGCAGTGAAATGGGACTACCCCCAGATACGCAGTATTTT.

The chain has TRBV5-3 and TRBJ2-5; 13 nucleotides line up with TRBD2. TRBV5-3 is treated as an ORF (open reading frame) with a function not yet certain. This CDR3 comprises 16 residues. V lost 3 bases, J lost 5 bases, and 7 bases stayed unmatched. The CDR3 spells CARSSGLAGVRETQYF. CDR3 bases: TGTGCCAGAAGCTCCGGACTAGCGGGAGTCCGGGAGACCCAGTACTTC.

A single count supports this clone. The chain joins TRBV19 to TRBJ2-1, with 12 bases aligning to TRBD2. The germline V gene has CDR1 LNHDA and CDR2 SQIVND (reference sequence). Unmatched junction bases numbered 10, after V lost 6 bases and J lost 7 bases. The CDR3 sequence is 16 residues long. CDR3 coding DNA: TGTGCCAGTAGGAAGGGAAGACTAGCGGGAGTAAATGAGCAGTTCTTC. It codes for CASRKGRLAGVNEQFF.

This chain connects TRBV3-1 (or the pseudogene TRBV3-2) to TRBJ2-2; TRBD2 is a possible D gene (5 bases). The CDR3 runs to 15 residues. Germline V CDR1 and CDR2: LGHDT, YNNKEL (reference sequence). Deletions cut 1 base from V and 8 bases from J, with 14 bases between. The CDR3 protein is CASSQVSGKVGELFF. The CDR3 DNA reads as TGTGCCAGCAGCCAAGTCTCCGGGAAAGTTGGGGAGCTGTTTTTT.

The chain joins TRBV30 to TRBJ1-4; D is possibly TRBD1 (6 bases). CDR3 length: 12 amino acids. The germline CDR1 and CDR2 sequences are GTSNPN and SVGIG (reference sequence). Trimming pared 7 bases from V and 5 bases from J, leaving 11 bases between. The CDR3 region is CAFQGRNEKLFF. The CDR3 DNA reads TGTGCCTTTCAGGGGAGAAATGAAAAACTGTTTTTT.

The chain employs TRBV30 and TRBJ2-2; maybe TRBD2 (7 bases). CDR1 is GTSNPN and CDR2 is SVGIG in the germline V gene (reference sequence). The CDR3 consists of 14 residues. In DNA form, the CDR3 reads TGTGCTTTGGAAGCGGAGGGGGGGACCGGGGAGCTGTTTTTT. This gives the protein CALEAEGGTGELFF.

V is TRBV7-2 and J is TRBJ1-1; tentative D call: TRBD1 (6 bases). V lost 6 bases and J 3 bases, leaving 20 bases between the germline ends. The CDR3 sequence is 16 residues long. CDR1 is SGHTA, CDR2 FQGNSA, per germline. CDR3 sequence reads: CASRPSTGAGDTEAFF. Here the CDR3 DNA reads TGTGCCAGCAGACCGTCGACGGGGGCGGGGGACACTGAAGCTTTCTTT.

This rearrangement joins TRBV7-2 to TRBJ1-2; 7 positions agree with TRBD1. Trimming took 2 bases from V and 3 from J; bases not matched to a gene: 3. Germline CDR1 and CDR2: SGHTA and FQGNSA. The CDR3 contains 14 residues. CDR3 sequence: CASSLTGDDYGYTF. CDR3 bases: TGTGCCAGCAGCTTAACAGGGGACGACTATGGCTACACCTTC.

The chain is built from TRBV2 and TRBJ2-1, with D perhaps matching TRBD2 (6 bases). The V end was cut by 6 bases, the J end by 3 bases, with 12 bases between. Germline CDR1 reads SNHLY; CDR2 reads FYNNEI. CDR3 length: 14 residues. In DNA form, the CDR3 reads TGTGCCAGCAGCGCAGCGGGCAACTACAATGAGCAGTTCTTC. Translation: CASSAAGNYNEQFF. The full variable domain, with the rest looked up from reference TRBV2 and TRBJ2-1, is EPEVTQTPSHQVTQMGQEVILRCVPISNHLYFYWYRQILGQKVEFLVSFYNNEISEKSEIFDDQFSVERPDGSNFTLKIRSTKLEDSAMYFCASSAAGNYNEQFFGPGTRLTVL.

V gene TRBV2 combines with J gene TRBJ1-2; D is ambiguous. Germline CDR1 is SNHLY and CDR2 is FYNNEI. With 1 base removed from V and 2 bases from J, the gap between germline ends came to 17 bases. This CDR3 has 17 amino acids. CDR3 bases: TGTGCCAGCAGTGAAGAGGGAGGCGACAAAATGAACTATGGCTACACCTTC. This translates into CASSEEGGDKMNYGYTF.

The chain recombines TRBV27 with TRBJ1-2; D is unclear. V was trimmed by 5 bases and J by 4 bases, leaving 17 bases between them. The CDR3 spans 15 residues. The germline gives CDR1 MNHEY, CDR2 SMNVEV (reference sequence). CDR3 amino acids: CASSLIAAGSYGYTF. The CDR3 DNA follows: TGTGCCAGCAGTCTCATCGCCGCCGGGTCCTATGGCTACACCTTC.

The chain links TRBV4-2 to TRBJ2-7; 7 positions match TRBD1. This CDR3 has 14 residues. Per germline, CDR1 LGHNA and CDR2 YNFKEQ. Trimming removed 1 base from V and 2 bases from J; junction bases left unmatched: 2. Here the CDR3 reads CASSQGTGTYEQYF. In DNA form, the CDR3 reads TGTGCCAGCAGCCAAGGGACAGGAACCTACGAGCAGTACTTC.